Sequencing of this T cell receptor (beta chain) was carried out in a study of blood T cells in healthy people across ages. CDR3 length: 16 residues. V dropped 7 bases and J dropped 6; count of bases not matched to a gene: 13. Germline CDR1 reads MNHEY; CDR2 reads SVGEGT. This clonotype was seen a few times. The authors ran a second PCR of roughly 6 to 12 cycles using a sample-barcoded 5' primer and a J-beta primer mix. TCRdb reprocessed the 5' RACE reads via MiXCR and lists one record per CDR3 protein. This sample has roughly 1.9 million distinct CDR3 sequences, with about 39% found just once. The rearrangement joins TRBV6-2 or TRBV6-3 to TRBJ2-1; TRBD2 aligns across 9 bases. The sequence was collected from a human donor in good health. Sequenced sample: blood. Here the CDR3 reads CASKGVTSGALNEQFF. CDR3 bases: TGTGCCAGCAAAGGGGTGACTAGCGGAGCTCTCAATGAGCAGTTCTTC.